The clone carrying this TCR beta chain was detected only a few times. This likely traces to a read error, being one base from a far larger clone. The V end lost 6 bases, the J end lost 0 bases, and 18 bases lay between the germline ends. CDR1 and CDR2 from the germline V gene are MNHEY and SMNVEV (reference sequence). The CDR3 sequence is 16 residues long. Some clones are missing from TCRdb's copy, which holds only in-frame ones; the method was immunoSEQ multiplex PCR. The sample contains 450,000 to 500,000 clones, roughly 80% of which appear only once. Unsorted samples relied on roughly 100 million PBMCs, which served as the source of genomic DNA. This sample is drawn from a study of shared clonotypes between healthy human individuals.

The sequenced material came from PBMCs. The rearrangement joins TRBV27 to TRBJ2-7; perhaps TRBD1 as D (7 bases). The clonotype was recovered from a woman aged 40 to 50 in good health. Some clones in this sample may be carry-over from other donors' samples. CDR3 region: CASSLTPGGSSYEQYF. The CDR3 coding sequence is TGTGCCAGCAGCCTCACGCCAGGGGGGAGCTCCTACGAGCAGTACTTC.